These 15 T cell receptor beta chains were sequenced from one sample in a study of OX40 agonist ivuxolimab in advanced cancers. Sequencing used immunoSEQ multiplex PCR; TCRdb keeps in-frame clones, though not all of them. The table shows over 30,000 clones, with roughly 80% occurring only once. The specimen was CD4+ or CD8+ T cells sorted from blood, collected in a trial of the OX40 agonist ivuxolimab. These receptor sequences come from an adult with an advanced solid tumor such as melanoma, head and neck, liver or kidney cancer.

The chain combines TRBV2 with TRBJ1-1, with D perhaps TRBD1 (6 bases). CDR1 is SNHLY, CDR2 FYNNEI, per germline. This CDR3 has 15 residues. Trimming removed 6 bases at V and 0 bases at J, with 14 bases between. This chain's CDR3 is CASRGRTEMNTEAFF. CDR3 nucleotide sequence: TGTGCCAGCAGAGGACGGACAGAAATGAACACTGAAGCTTTCTTT.

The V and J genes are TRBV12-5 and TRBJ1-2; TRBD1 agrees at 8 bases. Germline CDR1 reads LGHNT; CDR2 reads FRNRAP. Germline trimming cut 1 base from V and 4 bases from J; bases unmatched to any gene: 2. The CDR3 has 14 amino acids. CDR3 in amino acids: CASGLGQGAYGYTF. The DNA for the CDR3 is TGTGCTAGTGGTTTGGGGCAGGGGGCCTATGGCTACACCTTC.

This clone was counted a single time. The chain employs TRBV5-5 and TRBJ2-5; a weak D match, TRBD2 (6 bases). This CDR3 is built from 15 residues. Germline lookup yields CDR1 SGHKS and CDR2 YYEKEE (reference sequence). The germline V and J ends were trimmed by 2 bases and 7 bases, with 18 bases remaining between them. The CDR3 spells CASSLTSQAPGTQYF. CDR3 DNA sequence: TGTGCCAGCAGCTTAACTAGCCAAGCCCCCGGGACCCAGTACTTC.

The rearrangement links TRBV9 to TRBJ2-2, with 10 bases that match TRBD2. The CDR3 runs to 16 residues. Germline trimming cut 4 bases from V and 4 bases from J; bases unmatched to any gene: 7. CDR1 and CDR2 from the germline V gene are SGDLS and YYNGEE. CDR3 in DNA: TGTGCCAGCAGCAGAGGTTCTAGCGGGAGCACCGGGGAGCTGTTTTTT. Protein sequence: CASSRGSSGSTGELFF. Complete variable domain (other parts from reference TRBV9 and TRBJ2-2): DSGVTQTPKHLITATGQRVTLRCSPRSGDLSVYWYQQSLDQGLQFLIQYYNGEERAKGNILERFSAQQFPDLHSELNLSSLELGDSALYFCASSRGSSGSTGELFFGEGSRLTVL.

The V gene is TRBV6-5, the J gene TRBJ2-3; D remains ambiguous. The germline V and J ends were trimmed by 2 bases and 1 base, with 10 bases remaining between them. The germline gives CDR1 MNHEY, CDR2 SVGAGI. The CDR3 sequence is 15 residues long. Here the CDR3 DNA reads TGTGCCAGCAGTTACGAGGCAGAGCGCACAGATACGCAGTATTTT. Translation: CASSYEAERTDTQYF.

The CDR3 loop reads CASSQTPNTGELFF. CDR3 DNA sequence: TGTGCCAGCAGCCAAACACCGAACACCGGGGAGCTGTTTTTT. The rearrangement links TRBV5-6 to TRBJ2-2, with unresolved D. Germline V lookup: CDR1 SGHDT, CDR2 YYEEEE. CDR3 length equals 14 residues. Trimming stripped 4 bases from V and 0 bases from J, with 7 bases between.

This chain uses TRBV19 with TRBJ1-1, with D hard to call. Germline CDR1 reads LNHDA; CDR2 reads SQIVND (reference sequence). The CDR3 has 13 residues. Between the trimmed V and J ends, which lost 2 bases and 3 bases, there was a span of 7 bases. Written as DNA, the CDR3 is TGTGCCAGTAGTATAAAGTCTCACACTGAAGCTTTCTTT. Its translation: CASSIKSHTEAFF. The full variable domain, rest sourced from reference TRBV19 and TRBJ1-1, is DGGITQSPKYLFRKEGQNVTLSCEQNLNHDAMYWYRQDPGQGLRLIYYSQIVNDFQKGDIAEGYSVSREKKESFPLTVTSAQKNPTAFYLCASSIKSHTEAFFGQGTRLTVV.

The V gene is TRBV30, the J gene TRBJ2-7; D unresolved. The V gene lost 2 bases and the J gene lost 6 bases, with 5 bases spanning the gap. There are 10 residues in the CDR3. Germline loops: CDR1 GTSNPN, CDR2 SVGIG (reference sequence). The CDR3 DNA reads TGTGCCTGGAGTCAATCCGAGCAGTACTTC. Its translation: CAWSQSEQYF. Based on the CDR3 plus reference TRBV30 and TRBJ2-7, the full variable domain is SQTIHQWPATLVQPVGSPLSLECTVEGTSNPNLYWYRQAAGRGLQLLFYSVGIGQISSEVPQNLSASRPQDRQFILSSKKLLLSDSGFYLCAWSQSEQYFGPGTRLTVT.

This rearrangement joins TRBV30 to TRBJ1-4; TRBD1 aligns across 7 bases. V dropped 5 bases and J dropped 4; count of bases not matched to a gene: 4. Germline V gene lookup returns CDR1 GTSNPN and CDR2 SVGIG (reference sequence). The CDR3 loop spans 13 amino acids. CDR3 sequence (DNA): TGTGCCTGGCTCCGGGACAGTAATGAAAAACTGTTTTTT. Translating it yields CAWLRDSNEKLFF.

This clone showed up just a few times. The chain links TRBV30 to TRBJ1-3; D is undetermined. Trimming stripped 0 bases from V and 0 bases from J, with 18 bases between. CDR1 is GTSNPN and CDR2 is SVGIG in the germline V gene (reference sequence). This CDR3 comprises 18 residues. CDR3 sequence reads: CAWSVRPLTYLSGNTIYF. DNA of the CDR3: TGTGCCTGGAGTGTAAGGCCACTAACTTATCTCTCTGGAAACACCATATATTTT.

This CDR3 is CASRWGNTGELFF. DNA of the CDR3: TGTGCCAGCAGGTGGGGGAACACCGGGGAGCTGTTTTTT. The chain couples TRBV6-5 to TRBJ2-2; D unresolved. Trimming cost V 6 bases and J 1 base, with 6 bases left between them. This CDR3 is built from 13 residues. Germline CDR1 and CDR2: MNHEY and SVGAGI.

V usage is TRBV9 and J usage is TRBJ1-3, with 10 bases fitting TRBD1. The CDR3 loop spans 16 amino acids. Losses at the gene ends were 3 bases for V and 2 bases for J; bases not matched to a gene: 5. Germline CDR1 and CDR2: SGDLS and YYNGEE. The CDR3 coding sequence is TGTGCCAGCAGCGAGGGACAGGGGCTGACTGGAAACACCATATATTTT. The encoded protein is CASSEGQGLTGNTIYF.

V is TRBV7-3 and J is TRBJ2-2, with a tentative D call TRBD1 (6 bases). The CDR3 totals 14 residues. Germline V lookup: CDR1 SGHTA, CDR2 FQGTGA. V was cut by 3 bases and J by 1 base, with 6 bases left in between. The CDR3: CASSLDRNTGELFF. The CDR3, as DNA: TGTGCCAGCAGCTTGGACAGGAACACCGGGGAGCTGTTTTTT.

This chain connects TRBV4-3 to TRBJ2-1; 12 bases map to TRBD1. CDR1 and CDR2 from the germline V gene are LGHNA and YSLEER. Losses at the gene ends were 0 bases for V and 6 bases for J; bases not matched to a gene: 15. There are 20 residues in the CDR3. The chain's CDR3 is CASSQDLQGGTGGERNEQFF. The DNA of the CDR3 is TGCGCCAGCAGCCAAGACCTACAGGGTGGGACAGGGGGCGAACGCAATGAGCAGTTCTTC.

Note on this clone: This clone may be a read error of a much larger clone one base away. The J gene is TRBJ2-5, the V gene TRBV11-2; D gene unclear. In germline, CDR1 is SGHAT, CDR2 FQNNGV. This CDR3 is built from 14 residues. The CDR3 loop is CASSTSRVQGTQYF. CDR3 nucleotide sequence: TGTGCCAGCAGCACGAGCCGGGTTCAAGGGACCCAGTACTTC.